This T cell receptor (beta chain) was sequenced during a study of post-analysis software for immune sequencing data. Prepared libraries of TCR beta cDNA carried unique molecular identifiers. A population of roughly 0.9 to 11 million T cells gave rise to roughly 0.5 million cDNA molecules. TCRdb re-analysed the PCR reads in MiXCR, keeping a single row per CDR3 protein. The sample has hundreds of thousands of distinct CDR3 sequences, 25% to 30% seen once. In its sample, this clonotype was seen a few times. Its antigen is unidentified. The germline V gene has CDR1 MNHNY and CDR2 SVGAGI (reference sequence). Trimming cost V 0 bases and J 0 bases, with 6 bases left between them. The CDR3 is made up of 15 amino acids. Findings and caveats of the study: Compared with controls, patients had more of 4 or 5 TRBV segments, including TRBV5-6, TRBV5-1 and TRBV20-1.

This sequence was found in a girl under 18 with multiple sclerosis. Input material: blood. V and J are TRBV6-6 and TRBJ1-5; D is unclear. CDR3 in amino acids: CASSYSADSNQPQHF. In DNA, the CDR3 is TGTGCCAGCAGTTACTCTGCGGATAGCAATCAGCCCCAGCATTTT.